This TCR beta chain was captured in a study of cytomegalovirus exposure and HLA in healthy donors. Both 60 Vbeta primers and 13 Jbeta primers went into the PCR. The protocol was immunoSEQ multiplex PCR, while the TCRdb copy is restricted to in-frame clones and leaves out a portion. The data show 150,000 to 180,000 clones, with 60% to 85% seen just once and around 4.1% held by the top ten. Sequencing was done on a sample of PBMCs. The receptor comes from a middle-aged woman in good health and CMV-seronegative.

The CDR3: CASSLWTSGPQETQYF. The CDR3 nucleotides read TGTGCCAGCAGTTTATGGACTAGCGGACCACAAGAGACCCAGTACTTC. This rearrangement joins TRBV28 to TRBJ2-5, with TRBD2 matching 9 bases. CDR3 length: 16 amino acids. Germline V gene sequence: CDR1 MDHEN, CDR2 SYDVKM. Unmatched junction bases numbered 4, after V lost 0 bases and J lost 2 bases.